What follows describes a single T cell receptor (beta chain). The antigen remains unidentified. FACS enriched CD8+ TEMRA cells, while bulk CD8+ and CD4+ were negatively isolated. The RNA input was roughly 0.45 to 1 ug, and it was reverse transcribed with random hexamers. TCRdb re-called the immunoSEQ multiplex PCR reads through MiXCR, storing one row per CDR3 protein. The sample shows some 110,000 distinct CDR3 sequences, 85% to 95% of them seen only once. The V and J ends lost 3 bases and 7 bases respectively, with 9 bases between them. CDR3 size: 12 residues. The data derive from a study of CD8 T cells in Susac syndrome. Study results and limitations: The study admitted that it had a relatively small number of individuals in its TCR sequencing and HLA analysis.

The sequenced sample consisted of CD4+ T cells from PBMCs. The V call is TRBV12-3 or TRBV12-4, the J call TRBJ1-2; D gene ambiguous. The clonotype comes from a human donor with multiple sclerosis. In DNA, the CDR3 is TGTGCCAGCAGTTTCTGGGTTACTGGCTACACCTTC. Encoded protein: CASSFWVTGYTF.